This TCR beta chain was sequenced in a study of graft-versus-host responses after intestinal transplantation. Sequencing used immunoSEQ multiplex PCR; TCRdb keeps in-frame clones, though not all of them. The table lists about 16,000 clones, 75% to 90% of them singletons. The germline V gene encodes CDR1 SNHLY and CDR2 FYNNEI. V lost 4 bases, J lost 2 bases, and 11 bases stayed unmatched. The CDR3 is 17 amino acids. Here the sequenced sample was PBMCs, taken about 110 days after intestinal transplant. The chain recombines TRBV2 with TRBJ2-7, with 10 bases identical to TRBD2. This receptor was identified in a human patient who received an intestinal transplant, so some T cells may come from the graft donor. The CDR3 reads CASSGASGSLVPYEQYF. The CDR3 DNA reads TGTGCCAGCAGTGGGGCTAGCGGGAGCTTGGTCCCCTACGAGCAGTACTTC.